This entry lists 28 T cell receptor beta chains sequenced from one sample in a study of human T cells and chemical hapten exposure. Specified time point: patch test 1, 2 weeks after DPC sensitization. Treatment: therapeutic diphenylcyclopropenone sensitization with weekly scalp DPC. TCRdb itself ran the RACE reads through MiXCR, one entry per CDR3 protein. The repertoire includes roughly 190,000 distinct CDR3 sequences, 20% to 25% of them detected once, and over 6.5% sits in the top ten. Material: whole blood, obtained in connection with sensitization to the hapten diphenylcyclopropenone (DPC). The origin of the receptors is a woman between 50 and 59 years old with alopecia areata. Some clones in this sample may be carry-over from other donors' samples.

In this sample, this clonotype turned up a few times. The chain is built from TRBV28 and TRBJ2-7; weak D call: TRBD2 (6 bases). The V gene's germline CDR1 is MDHEN and CDR2 SYDVKM. The CDR3 has 14 residues. The ends were cut back, 4 bases at V and 2 bases at J, with 12 bases in the middle. The CDR3 reads CASSSSGGAYEQYF. CDR3 bases: TGTGCCAGCAGTTCCAGCGGCGGGGCCTACGAGCAGTACTTC.

V gene TRBV2 combines with J gene TRBJ2-2, with 13 bases lining up with TRBD2. Looked up from germline, CDR1 is SNHLY and CDR2 is FYNNEI. J gave up 6 bases and V 4 bases, and 11 bases lay outside the gene matches. The CDR3 sequence is 18 residues long. CDR3 sequence (DNA): TGTGCCAGCAGTGCCCTCGGACTAGCGGGAGCTATGGCCGGGGAGCTGTTTTTT. Amino acid sequence: CASSALGLAGAMAGELFF.

This clonotype was seen only once. The chain carries TRBV7-9 and TRBJ2-3; D not certain. V dropped 5 bases and J dropped 7 bases, with 10 bases sitting between them. Germline CDR1 SEHNR, CDR2 FQNEAQ (reference sequence). CDR3 length: 12 amino acids. DNA of the CDR3: TGTGCCAGCAGCATGGCTGGGCATACGCAGTATTTT. It codes for CASSMAGHTQYF.

The chain is built from TRBV4-1 and TRBJ2-1; no definite D call. V gave up 5 bases and J gave up 6 bases, with 8 bases separating them. This CDR3 comprises 12 residues. The germline CDR1 and CDR2 sequences are MGHRA and YSYEKL. The CDR3, as DNA: TGCGCCAGCAGCGGTCGGGTCAATGAGCAGTTCTTC. It specifies CASSGRVNEQFF.

The V and J genes are TRBV10-3 and TRBJ2-5; 7 bases are a match to TRBD1. The CDR3 sequence is 13 residues long. Germline V gene sequence: CDR1 ENHRY, CDR2 SYGVKD. Unmatched junction bases numbered 4, after V lost 6 bases and J lost 3 bases. This CDR3 reads CAIRAGTEETQYF. The CDR3 DNA is TGTGCCATCAGAGCCGGGACAGAAGAGACCCAGTACTTC.

The chain joins TRBV12-3 or TRBV12-4 to TRBJ2-7; D not certain. This CDR3 comprises 13 residues. Between the trimmed V and J ends, which lost 3 bases and 0 bases, there was a span of 6 bases. CDR3 region: CASSFGYSYEQYF. CDR3 nucleotides: TGTGCCAGCAGTTTTGGCTACTCCTACGAGCAGTACTTC.

The chain has TRBV6-6 and TRBJ2-5; 10 bases match TRBD2. V gave up 2 bases and J gave up 9 bases; unmatched junction bases: 12. Germline lookup yields CDR1 MNHNY and CDR2 SVGAGI (reference sequence). The CDR3 sequence is 16 residues long. The CDR3 bases are TGTGCCAGCAGTTACGCGACCGGGACTAGCGACGGGGCCCAGTACTTC. It translates to CASSYATGTSDGAQYF.

The rearrangement uses TRBV5-1 and TRBJ2-2; possibly TRBD1 for D (5 bases). The CDR3 is 14 residues long. Germline V gene sequence: CDR1 SGHRS, CDR2 YFSETQ. V lost 5 bases and J 6 bases, leaving 14 bases between the germline ends. The CDR3 nucleotides read TGCGCCAGCAGGACAGATTCCGCCCCCGGGGAGCTGTTTTTT. This encodes CASRTDSAPGELFF.

This chain uses TRBV7-2 with TRBJ2-1; a possible D gene is TRBD2 (5 bases). Looked up from germline, CDR1 is SGHTA and CDR2 is FQGNSA. The CDR3 length is 16 residues. The germline V and J ends were trimmed by 2 bases and 6 bases, with 17 bases remaining between them. CDR3 sequence (DNA): TGTGCCAGCAGCTTATTACCGCGGGTAGTCCCCAATGAGCAGTTCTTC. Translation gives CASSLLPRVVPNEQFF. The full variable domain, in which reference TRBV7-2 and TRBJ2-1 provide the parts outside the CDR3, is GAGVSQSPSNKVTEKGKDVELRCDPISGHTALYWYRQSLGQGLEFLIYFQGNSAPDKSGLPSDRFSAERTGGSVSTLTIQRTQQEDSAVYLCASSLLPRVVPNEQFFGPGTRLTVL.

The V and J genes are TRBV29-1 and TRBJ1-1, with D possibly TRBD1 on 5 matching bases. V was shortened by 7 bases and J by 2 bases, with 20 bases between the two germline ends. CDR3 length: 15 residues. Germline V lookup: CDR1 SQVTM, CDR2 ANQGSEA. The CDR3 nucleotides read TGCAGCGCTCAACGGGGGGGACCCCGAAACACTGAAGCTTTCTTT. Its translation: CSAQRGGPRNTEAFF.

V and J are TRBV7-2 and TRBJ2-3; 7 bases map to TRBD1. The CDR3 sequence is 15 residues long. The trim removed 5 bases at V and 0 bases at J, leaving 5 bases unmatched. Germline V gives CDR1 SGHTA, CDR2 FQGNSA. DNA for the CDR3: TGTGCCAGCAGCCGACAGGGTAGTAGCACAGATACGCAGTATTTT. Translated, it gives CASSRQGSSTDTQYF.

The rearrangement uses TRBV27 and TRBJ2-7; TRBD2 agrees at 10 bases. CDR3 length: 15 amino acids. Trimming cost V 2 bases and J 7 bases; bases outside gene matches: 8. Germline-derived CDR1 and CDR2 are MNHEY and SMNVEV (reference sequence). The CDR3 spells CASSLGAGGPREQYF. In DNA form, the CDR3 reads TGTGCCAGCAGTTTAGGAGCGGGAGGGCCGAGGGAGCAGTACTTC.

The genes are TRBV7-6 and TRBJ2-1; 12 positions match TRBD2. Germline V gene sequence: CDR1 SGHVS, CDR2 FNYEAQ. After removal of 3 bases from V and 7 bases from J, the junction contained 7 bases not matched to a gene. The CDR3 runs 16 residues. CDR3 bases: TGTGCCAGCAGCTTTCTAGCGGGAGGGCGGGGAAATGAGCAGTTCTTC. Translating gives CASSFLAGGRGNEQFF.

The chain is built from TRBV6-2 or TRBV6-3 and TRBJ2-7, with 10 bases that match TRBD2. The V segment lost 8 bases and the J segment 4 bases; nucleotides outside the gene matches: 14. In germline, CDR1 is MNHEY, CDR2 SVGEGT. The length of the CDR3 is 16 residues. The CDR3 region is CASSEYSGRLAYEQYF. Written as DNA, the CDR3 is TGTGCCAGCTCCGAGTATAGCGGGAGGCTGGCGTACGAGCAGTACTTC.

This sequence joins TRBV7-2 and TRBJ1-6; no definite D call. Trimming removed 1 base from V and 0 bases from J, with 19 bases in between. This CDR3 is 20 amino acids long. Germline values: CDR1 SGHTA, CDR2 FQGNSA. CDR3 loop: CASSLVGPEIGSSYNSPLHF. In DNA, the CDR3 is TGTGCCAGCAGCTTAGTGGGCCCGGAGATTGGGAGCTCCTATAATTCACCCCTCCACTTT.

This clonotype was detected only a few times. The chain links TRBV5-1 to TRBJ2-7; TRBD2 is a possible D gene (6 bases). The CDR3 is 15 residues long. The germline V gene encodes CDR1 SGHRS and CDR2 YFSETQ. V was trimmed by 0 bases and J by 0 bases, leaving 10 bases between them. The CDR3 loop is CASSLGRDPSYEQYF. DNA for the CDR3: TGCGCCAGCAGCTTGGGGCGGGACCCCTCCTACGAGCAGTACTTC.

The chain carries TRBV20-1 and TRBJ2-3, with 10 bases fitting TRBD2. CDR1 and CDR2 (germline): DFQATT, SNEGSKA (reference sequence). The V and J ends lost 3 bases and 1 base, in that order; junction bases with no gene match: 4. This CDR3 is built from 15 residues. The CDR3 DNA reads TGCAGTGCTAGCACCGGGACTAGCGGCACAGATACGCAGTATTTT. Protein: CSASTGTSGTDTQYF.

This clonotype has a handful of counts. The J gene is TRBJ2-3, the V gene TRBV29-1; possibly TRBD2 for D (7 bases). V lost 3 bases and J lost 2, with 18 bases in between. Germline CDR1 is SQVTM and CDR2 is ANQGSEA. The CDR3 length is 16 residues. DNA for the CDR3: TGCAGCGTTGAGGGGGGGCAAGCGGGATACACAGATACGCAGTATTTT. Residues: CSVEGGQAGYTDTQYF.

There are a few counts of this clonotype. The rearrangement uses TRBV11-2 and TRBJ1-1; D remains ambiguous. Trimming left V 5 bases short and J 1 base short, with 8 bases between. The CDR3 totals 13 residues. Germline V gene lookup returns CDR1 SGHAT and CDR2 FQNNGV. Written as DNA, the CDR3 is TGTGCCAGCAGCGCCGTAGCGAACACTGAAGCTTTCTTT. Translation gives CASSAVANTEAFF.

The rearrangement joins TRBV7-8 to TRBJ1-1; 7 positions match TRBD1. Per germline, CDR1 SGHVS and CDR2 FQNEAQ. There are 15 residues in the CDR3. J was trimmed by 0 bases and V by 1 base; bases with no gene match: 2. The CDR3 nucleotides are TGTGCCAGCAGCTTAGAGGGGGCAATGAACACTGAAGCTTTCTTT. This gives the protein CASSLEGAMNTEAFF.

The rearrangement uses TRBV4-2 and TRBJ1-2; no reliable D call. The CDR3 runs 15 residues. Trimming removed 0 bases from V and 3 bases from J, with 11 bases in between. CDR1 LGHNA and CDR2 YNFKEQ come from the germline V gene. The CDR3 is CASSQELSTDYGYTF. The CDR3 nucleotides are TGTGCCAGCAGCCAAGAATTGTCAACGGACTATGGCTACACCTTC.

The V and J genes are TRBV27 and TRBJ2-1; D might be TRBD2 (7 bases). Germline V gene lookup returns CDR1 MNHEY and CDR2 SMNVEV (reference sequence). This CDR3 is 15 amino acids long. Deletions cut 2 bases from V and 7 bases from J, with 15 bases between. As DNA, the CDR3 is TGTGCCAGCAGTTTACGCAAGGAGGGGGGGAATGAGCAGTTCTTC. Translation: CASSLRKEGGNEQFF.

This clonotype has only a few counts. The rearrangement joins TRBV7-6 to TRBJ1-1; D is unclear. CDR1 is SGHVS, CDR2 FNYEAQ, per germline. Trimming shortened V by 1 base and J by 3 bases, and 9 bases separated the two germline ends. The CDR3 loop spans 14 amino acids. The CDR3 sequence is CASSLGMVDTEAFF. CDR3 bases: TGTGCCAGCAGCTTAGGCATGGTCGACACTGAAGCTTTCTTT.

The chain carries TRBV6-5 and TRBJ2-1, with D perhaps TRBD1 (5 bases). Trimming took off 9 bases at V and 6 bases at J, with 21 bases between the two ends. The germline V gene has CDR1 MNHEY and CDR2 SVGAGI. This CDR3 has 15 amino acids. The CDR3 here is CASRKGMVRINEQFF. CDR3 sequence (DNA): TGTGCCAGTCGAAAGGGGATGGTGAGAATCAATGAGCAGTTCTTC.

This clonotype was recorded a few times. This chain uses TRBV12-3 or TRBV12-4 with TRBJ1-2, with a tentative D call TRBD1 (5 bases). The CDR3 covers 15 residues. The V end lost 5 bases, the J end lost 2 bases, and 15 bases lay between the germline ends. CDR3 DNA: TGTGCCAGCAGTCCCCCGGGGCGACCGAACTATGGCTACACCTTC. It codes for CASSPPGRPNYGYTF.

The chain has TRBV5-1 and TRBJ2-3; TRBD2 matches at 10 bases. This CDR3 has 16 amino acids. Trimming took 5 bases from V and 3 from J; bases not matched to a gene: 9. CDR1 and CDR2 (germline): SGHRS, YFSETQ. The CDR3 region has the DNA TGCGCCAGCAGACGCGGACTAGCGGCTGTTACAGATACGCAGTATTTT. Translating it yields CASRRGLAAVTDTQYF. The whole variable domain, filled in from reference TRBV5-1 and TRBJ2-3, reads KAGVTQTPRYLIKTRGQQVTLSCSPISGHRSVSWYQQTPGQGLQFLFEYFSETQRNKGNFPGRFSGRQFSNSRSEMNVSTLELGDSALYLCASRRGLAAVTDTQYFGPGTRLTVL.

This clonotype appeared a few times. The chain combines TRBV18 with TRBJ2-7, with D perhaps TRBD2 (5 bases). V lost 2 bases and J 0 bases, leaving 8 bases between the germline ends. CDR3 length: 14 amino acids. The germline CDR1 and CDR2 sequences are KGHSH and LQKENI. CDR3 nucleotides: TGTGCCAGCTCACCAACACGGGACTCCTACGAGCAGTACTTC. This gives the protein CASSPTRDSYEQYF.

J is TRBJ2-2 and V is TRBV25-1; D is uncertain. Germline V CDR1 and CDR2: MGHDK, SYGVNS. Between the trimmed V and J ends, which lost 1 base and 3 bases, there was a span of 9 bases. The CDR3 consists of 15 residues. In DNA, the CDR3 is TGTGCCAGCAGTGAATCGAGTCTCTACACCGGGGAGCTGTTTTTT. Translation: CASSESSLYTGELFF.